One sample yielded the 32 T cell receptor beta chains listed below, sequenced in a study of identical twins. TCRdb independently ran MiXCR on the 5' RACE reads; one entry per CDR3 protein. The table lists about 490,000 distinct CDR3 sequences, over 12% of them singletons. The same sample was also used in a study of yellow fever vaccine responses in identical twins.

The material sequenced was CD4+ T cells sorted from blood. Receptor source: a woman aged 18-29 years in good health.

The chain's CDR3 is CSARTGILAKNIQYF. CDR3 coding DNA: TGCAGTGCGCGGACAGGGATCTTAGCCAAAAACATTCAGTACTTC. V is TRBV20-1 and J is TRBJ2-4; TRBD1 agrees at 8 bases. CDR3 size: 15 residues. V lost 6 bases, J lost 0 bases, and 7 bases stayed unmatched. CDR1 is DFQATT and CDR2 is SNEGSKA in the germline V gene (reference sequence).

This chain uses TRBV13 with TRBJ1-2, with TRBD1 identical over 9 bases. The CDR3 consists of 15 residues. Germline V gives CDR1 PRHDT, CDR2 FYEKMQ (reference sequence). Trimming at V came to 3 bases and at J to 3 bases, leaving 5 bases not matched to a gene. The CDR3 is CASSFRDREYYGYTF. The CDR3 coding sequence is TGTGCCAGCAGCTTCCGGGACAGGGAGTACTATGGCTACACCTTC. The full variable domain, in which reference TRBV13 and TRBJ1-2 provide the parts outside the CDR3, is AAGVIQSPRHLIKEKRETATLKCYPIPRHDTVYWYQQGPGQDPQFLISFYEKMQSDKGSIPDRFSAQQFSDYHSELNMSSLELGDSALYFCASSFRDREYYGYTFGSGTRLTVV.

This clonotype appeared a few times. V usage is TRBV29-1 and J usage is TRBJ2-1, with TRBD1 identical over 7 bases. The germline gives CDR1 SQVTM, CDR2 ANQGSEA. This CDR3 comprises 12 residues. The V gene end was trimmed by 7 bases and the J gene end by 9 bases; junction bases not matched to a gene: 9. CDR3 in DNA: TGCAGCGCCGTCGAGGGGGCAGCTGAGCAGTTCTTC. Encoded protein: CSAVEGAAEQFF.

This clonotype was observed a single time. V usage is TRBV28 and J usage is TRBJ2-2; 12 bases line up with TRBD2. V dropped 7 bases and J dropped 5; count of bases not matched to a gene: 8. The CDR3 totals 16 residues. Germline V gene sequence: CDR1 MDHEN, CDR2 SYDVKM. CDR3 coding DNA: TGTGCCAGCACTCCGACTAGCGGGAGCCGAACCGGGGAGCTGTTTTTT. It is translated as CASTPTSGSRTGELFF. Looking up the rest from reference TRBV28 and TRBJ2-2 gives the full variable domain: DVKVTQSSRYLVKRTGEKVFLECVQDMDHENMFWYRQDPGLGLRLIYFSYDVKMKEKGDIPEGYSVSREKKERFSLILESASTNQTSMYLCASTPTSGSRTGELFFGEGSRLTVL.

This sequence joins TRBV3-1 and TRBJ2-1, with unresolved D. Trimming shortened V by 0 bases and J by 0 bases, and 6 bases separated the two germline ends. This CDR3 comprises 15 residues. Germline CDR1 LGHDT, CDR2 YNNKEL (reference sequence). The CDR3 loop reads CASSQDLSSYNEQFF. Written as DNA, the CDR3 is TGTGCCAGCAGCCAAGATCTGAGCTCCTACAATGAGCAGTTCTTC.

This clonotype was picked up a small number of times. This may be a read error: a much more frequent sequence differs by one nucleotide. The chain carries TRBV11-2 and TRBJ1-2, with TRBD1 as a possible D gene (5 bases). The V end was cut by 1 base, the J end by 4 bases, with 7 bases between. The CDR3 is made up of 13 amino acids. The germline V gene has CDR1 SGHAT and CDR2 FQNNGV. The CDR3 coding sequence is TGTGCCAGCAGCTTAGCAGGGATCTATGGCTACACCTTC. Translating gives CASSLAGIYGYTF.

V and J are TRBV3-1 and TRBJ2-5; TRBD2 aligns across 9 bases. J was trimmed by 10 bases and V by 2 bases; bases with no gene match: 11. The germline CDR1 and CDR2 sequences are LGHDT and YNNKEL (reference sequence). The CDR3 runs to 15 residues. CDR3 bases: TGTGCCAGCAGCCAACGCGGGGGGGCTTCAAACGGCCAGTACTTC. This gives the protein CASSQRGGASNGQYF.

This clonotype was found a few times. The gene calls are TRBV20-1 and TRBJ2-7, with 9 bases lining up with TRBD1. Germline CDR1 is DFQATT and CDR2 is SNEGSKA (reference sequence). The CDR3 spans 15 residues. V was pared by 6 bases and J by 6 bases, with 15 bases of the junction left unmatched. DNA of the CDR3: TGCAGTGCCCGGCCGGTGGGACAGGGCTTCGGCGAGCAGTACTTC. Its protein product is CSARPVGQGFGEQYF.

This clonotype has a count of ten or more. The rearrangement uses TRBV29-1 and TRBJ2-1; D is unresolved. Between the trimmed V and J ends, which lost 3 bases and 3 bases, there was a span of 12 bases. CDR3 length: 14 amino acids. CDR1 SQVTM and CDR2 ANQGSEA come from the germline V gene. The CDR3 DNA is TGCAGCGTTGACCCCTACCCCAGCTACAATGAGCAGTTCTTC. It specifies CSVDPYPSYNEQFF.

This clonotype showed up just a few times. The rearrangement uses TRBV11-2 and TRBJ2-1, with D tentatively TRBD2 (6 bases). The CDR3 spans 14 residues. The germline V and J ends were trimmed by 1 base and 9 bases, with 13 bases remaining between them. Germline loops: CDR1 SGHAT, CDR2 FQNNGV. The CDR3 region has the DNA TGTGCCAGCAGCTTAGGGCGGGGAAGCGGTGAGCAGTTCTTC. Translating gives CASSLGRGSGEQFF. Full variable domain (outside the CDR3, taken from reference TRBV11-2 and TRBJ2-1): EAGVAQSPRYKIIEKRQSVAFWCNPISGHATLYWYQQILGQGPKLLIQFQNNGVVDDSQLPKDRFSAERLKGVDSTLKIQPAKLEDSAVYLCASSLGRGSGEQFFGPGTRLTVL.

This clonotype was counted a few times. CDR3 residues: CSATRDRHTDTQYF. CDR3 coding DNA: TGCAGTGCTACCCGGGACAGGCACACAGATACGCAGTATTTT. The chain couples TRBV20-1 to TRBJ2-3, with TRBD1 matching 8 bases. The CDR3 runs to 14 residues. V gave up 4 bases and J gave up 2 bases; unmatched junction bases: 5. Germline-derived CDR1 and CDR2 are DFQATT and SNEGSKA (reference sequence).

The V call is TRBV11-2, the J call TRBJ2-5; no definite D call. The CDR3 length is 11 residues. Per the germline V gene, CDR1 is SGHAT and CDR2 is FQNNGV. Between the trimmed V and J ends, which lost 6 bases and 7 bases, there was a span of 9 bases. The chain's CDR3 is CASRLSATQYF. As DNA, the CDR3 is TGTGCCAGCAGGCTCTCGGCGACCCAGTACTTC. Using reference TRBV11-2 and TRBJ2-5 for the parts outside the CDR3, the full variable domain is EAGVAQSPRYKIIEKRQSVAFWCNPISGHATLYWYQQILGQGPKLLIQFQNNGVVDDSQLPKDRFSAERLKGVDSTLKIQPAKLEDSAVYLCASRLSATQYFGPGTRLLVL.

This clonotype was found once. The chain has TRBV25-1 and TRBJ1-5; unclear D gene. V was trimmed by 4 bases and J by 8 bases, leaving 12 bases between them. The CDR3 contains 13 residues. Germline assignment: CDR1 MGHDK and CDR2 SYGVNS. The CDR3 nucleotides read TGTGCCAGCAGTGGGGCCCGCGGCGAGCCCCAGCATTTT. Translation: CASSGARGEPQHF.

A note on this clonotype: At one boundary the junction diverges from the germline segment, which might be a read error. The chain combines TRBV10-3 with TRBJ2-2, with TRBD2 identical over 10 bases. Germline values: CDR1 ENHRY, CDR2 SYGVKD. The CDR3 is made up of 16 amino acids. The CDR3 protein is CAIGDSGGKNTGELFF. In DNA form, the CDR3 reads TGTGCCATCGGTGATAGCGGGGGGAAGAACACCGGGGAGCTGTTTTTT.

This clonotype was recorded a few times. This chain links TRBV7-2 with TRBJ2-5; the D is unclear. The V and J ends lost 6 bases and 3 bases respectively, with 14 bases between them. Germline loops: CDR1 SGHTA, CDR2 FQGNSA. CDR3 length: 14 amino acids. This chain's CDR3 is CASRSSTVEETQYF. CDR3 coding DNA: TGTGCCAGCAGGTCGAGTACTGTAGAAGAGACCCAGTACTTC.

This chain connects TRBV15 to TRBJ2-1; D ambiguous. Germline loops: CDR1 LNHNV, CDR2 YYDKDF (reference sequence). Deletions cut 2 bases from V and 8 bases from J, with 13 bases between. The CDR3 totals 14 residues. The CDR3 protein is CATSRTTFSYEQFF. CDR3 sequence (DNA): TGTGCCACCAGCAGAACGACATTTAGCTATGAGCAGTTCTTC.

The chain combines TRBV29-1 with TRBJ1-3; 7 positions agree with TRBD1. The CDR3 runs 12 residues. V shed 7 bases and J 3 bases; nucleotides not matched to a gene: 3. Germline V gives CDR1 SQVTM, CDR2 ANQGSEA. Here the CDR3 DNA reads TGCAGCGGAAGACAGGGTGGAAACACCATATATTTT. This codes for CSGRQGGNTIYF. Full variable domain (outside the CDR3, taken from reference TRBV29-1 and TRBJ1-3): SAVISQKPSRDICQRGTSLTIQCQVDSQVTMMFWYRQQPGQSLTLIATANQGSEATYESGFVIDKFPISRPNLTFSTLTVSNMSPEDSSIYLCSGRQGGNTIYFGEGSWLTVV.

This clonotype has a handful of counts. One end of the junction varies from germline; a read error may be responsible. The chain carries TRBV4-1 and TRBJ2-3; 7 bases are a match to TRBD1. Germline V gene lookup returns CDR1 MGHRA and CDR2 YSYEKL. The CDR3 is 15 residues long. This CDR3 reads CASSQPQNRGYALLF. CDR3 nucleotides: TGCGCCAGCAGCCAACCCCAGAACAGGGGCTATGCCCTCCTTTTT.

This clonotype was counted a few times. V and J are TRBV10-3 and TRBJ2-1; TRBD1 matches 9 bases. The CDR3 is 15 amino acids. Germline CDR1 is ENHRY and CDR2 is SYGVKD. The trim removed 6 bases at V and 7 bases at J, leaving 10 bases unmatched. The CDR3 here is CAISGRTGQGNEQFF. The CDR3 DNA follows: TGTGCCATCAGCGGCCGGACGGGACAGGGTAATGAGCAGTTCTTC.

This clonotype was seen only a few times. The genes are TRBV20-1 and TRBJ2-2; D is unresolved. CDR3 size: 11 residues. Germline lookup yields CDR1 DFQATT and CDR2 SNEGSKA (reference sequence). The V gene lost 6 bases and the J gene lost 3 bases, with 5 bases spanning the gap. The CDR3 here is CSAADTGELFF. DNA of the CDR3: TGCAGTGCCGCGGACACCGGGGAGCTGTTTTTT.

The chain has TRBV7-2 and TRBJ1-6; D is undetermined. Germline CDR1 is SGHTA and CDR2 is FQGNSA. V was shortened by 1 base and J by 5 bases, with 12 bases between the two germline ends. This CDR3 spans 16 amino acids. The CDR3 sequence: CASSLVIGHNNSPLHF. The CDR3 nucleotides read TGTGCCAGCAGCTTAGTTATTGGGCACAATAATTCACCCCTCCACTTT.

The CDR3 region is CASSSLAGASYEQYF. The CDR3 nucleotides read TGTGCCAGCAGTTCCCTAGCGGGGGCCTCCTACGAGCAGTACTTC. V is TRBV27 and J is TRBJ2-7; TRBD2 matches at 10 bases. The CDR3 runs to 15 residues. V was clipped by 4 bases and J by 0 bases; unmatched bases: 3. Germline V CDR1 and CDR2: MNHEY, SMNVEV (reference sequence).

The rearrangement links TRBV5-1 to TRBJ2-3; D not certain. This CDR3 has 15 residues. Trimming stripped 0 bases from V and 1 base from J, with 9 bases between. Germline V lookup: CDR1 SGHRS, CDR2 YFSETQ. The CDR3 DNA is TGCGCCAGCAGCTTGGTAGCAGACTGCACAGATACGCAGTATTTT. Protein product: CASSLVADCTDTQYF.

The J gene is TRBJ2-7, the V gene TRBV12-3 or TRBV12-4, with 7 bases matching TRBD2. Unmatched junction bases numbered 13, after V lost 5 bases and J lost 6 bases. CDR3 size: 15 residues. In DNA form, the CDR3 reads TGTGCCAGCAGTCTTAGCGGGTGGGGGATTTCCGAGCAGTACTTC. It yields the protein CASSLSGWGISEQYF.

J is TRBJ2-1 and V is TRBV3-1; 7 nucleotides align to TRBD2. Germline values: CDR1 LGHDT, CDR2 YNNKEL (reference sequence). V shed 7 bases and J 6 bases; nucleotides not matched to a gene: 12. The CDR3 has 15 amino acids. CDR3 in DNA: TGTGCCAGCACCTTAAAGACTAGCTACTCCAATGAGCAGTTCTTC. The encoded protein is CASTLKTSYSNEQFF.

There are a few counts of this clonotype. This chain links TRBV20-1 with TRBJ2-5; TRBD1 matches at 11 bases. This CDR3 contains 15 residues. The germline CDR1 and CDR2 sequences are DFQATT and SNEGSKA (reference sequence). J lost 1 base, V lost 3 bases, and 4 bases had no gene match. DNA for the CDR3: TGCAGTGCTAGCGGGGACAGGGGGGTCCAAGAGACCCAGTACTTC. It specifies CSASGDRGVQETQYF.

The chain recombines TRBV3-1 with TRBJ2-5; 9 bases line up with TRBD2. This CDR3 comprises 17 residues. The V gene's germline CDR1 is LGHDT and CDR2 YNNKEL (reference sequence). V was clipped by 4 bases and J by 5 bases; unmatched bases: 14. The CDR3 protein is CASSRRAGTSFLETQYF. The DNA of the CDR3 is TGTGCCAGCAGCCGGAGAGCCGGGACTAGCTTTTTGGAGACCCAGTACTTC.

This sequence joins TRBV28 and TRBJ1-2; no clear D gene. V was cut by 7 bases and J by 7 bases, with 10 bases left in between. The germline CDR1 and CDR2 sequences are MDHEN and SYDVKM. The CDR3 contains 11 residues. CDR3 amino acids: CASNYYGGYTF. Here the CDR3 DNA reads TGTGCCAGCAACTATTACGGTGGCTACACCTTC.

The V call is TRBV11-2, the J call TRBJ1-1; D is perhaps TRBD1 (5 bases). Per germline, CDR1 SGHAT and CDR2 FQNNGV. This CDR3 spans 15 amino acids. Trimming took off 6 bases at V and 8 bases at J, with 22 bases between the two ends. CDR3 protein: CASSSMGWGTNEAFF. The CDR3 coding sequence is TGTGCCAGCAGTTCGATGGGGTGGGGCACCAACGAAGCTTTCTTT. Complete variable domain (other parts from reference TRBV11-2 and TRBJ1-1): EAGVAQSPRYKIIEKRQSVAFWCNPISGHATLYWYQQILGQGPKLLIQFQNNGVVDDSQLPKDRFSAERLKGVDSTLKIQPAKLEDSAVYLCASSSMGWGTNEAFFGQGTRLTVV.

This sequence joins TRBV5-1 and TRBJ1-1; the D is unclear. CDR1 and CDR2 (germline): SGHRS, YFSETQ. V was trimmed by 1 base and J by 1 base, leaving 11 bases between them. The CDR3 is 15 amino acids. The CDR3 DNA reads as TGCGCCAGCAGCTTGATGCGGGGATCGAACACTGAAGCTTTCTTT. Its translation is CASSLMRGSNTEAFF.

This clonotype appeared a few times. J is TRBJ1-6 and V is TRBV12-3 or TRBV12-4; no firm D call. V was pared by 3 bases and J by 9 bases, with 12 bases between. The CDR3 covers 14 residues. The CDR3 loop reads CASSLRPVGSPLHF. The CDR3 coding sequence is TGTGCCAGCAGTTTGAGGCCCGTTGGTTCACCCCTCCACTTT.

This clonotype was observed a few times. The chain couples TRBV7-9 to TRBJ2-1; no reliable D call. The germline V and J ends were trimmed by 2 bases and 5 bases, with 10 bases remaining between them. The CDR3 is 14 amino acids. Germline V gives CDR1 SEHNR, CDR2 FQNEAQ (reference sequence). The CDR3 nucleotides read TGTGCCAGCAGCTTACTAGAGCCTAACAATGAGCAGTTCTTC. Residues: CASSLLEPNNEQFF.